This TCR beta chain comes out of a study of immune evolution from preneoplasia to lung adenocarcinoma. Germline assignment: CDR1 MNHNS and CDR2 SASEGT. V lost 2 bases and J 6 bases, leaving 14 bases between the germline ends. This CDR3 has 15 residues. Patients had resection in Japan or China between about 2014 and 2018. Premalignant or tumor cells were enriched by macro-dissection after pathologic assessment. Assay used: immunoSEQ multiplex PCR; TCRdb lists only in-frame clones, some missing. This sample has thousands of clones; approximately 84% occur once, and the top ten carry 9.7%. This chain connects TRBV6-1 to TRBJ2-1; D might be TRBD1 or TRBD2, each matching 5 bases. Source material: FFPE atypical adenomatous hyperplasia tissue from the lung. Subset reported: atypical adenomatous hyperplasia (AAH), lung preneoplasia. The sequence was obtained from a person aged 70 to 85 with lung adenocarcinoma. CDR3 in DNA: TGTGCCAGCAGTGAATGGGACGGAGACCTCAATGAGCAGTTCTTC. Its translation: CASSEWDGDLNEQFF.